These 18 T cell receptor beta chains came from one sample sequenced in a study of blood T cell repertoires in COVID-19. Profiling relied on immunoSEQ multiplex PCR, and the TCRdb table lists in-frame clones only, not all of them. The data hold about 390,000 clones, with approximately 87% observed a single time. The sample taken for sequencing was PBMCs or T cells enriched from blood (not recorded which). These receptors were collected from a woman aged 50 to 65 who had recovered from COVID-19.

A word on this clone: The sample contains more than one DNA sequence encoding this CDR3. This chain connects TRBV12-3 or TRBV12-4 to TRBJ1-2; D is unclear. Trimming removed 5 bases from V and 7 bases from J, with 14 bases in between. The CDR3 is 13 residues long. CDR3 nucleotides: TGTGCCAGCAGTATCGGAATAGCTTTTGGCTACACCTTC. As protein: CASSIGIAFGYTF.

This clone has a single count. The chain carries TRBV28 and TRBJ2-2; tentatively, D is TRBD2 (6 bases). V was shortened by 6 bases and J by 7 bases, with 21 bases between the two germline ends. CDR3 length: 16 residues. The germline V gene has CDR1 MDHEN and CDR2 SYDVKM. In nucleotides, the CDR3 is TGTGCCAGCAGCACTCACCGCACGGGGGACGACGGGGAGCTGTTTTTT. Protein: CASSTHRTGDDGELFF.

V usage is TRBV19 and J usage is TRBJ1-3, with TRBD1 matching 12 bases. V shed 10 bases and J 1 base; nucleotides not matched to a gene: 2. The V gene's germline CDR1 is LNHDA and CDR2 SQIVND (reference sequence). CDR3 size: 14 residues. CDR3 nucleotides: TGTGCCACGGGACAGGGGGCTTCTGGAAACACCATATATTTT. Protein sequence: CATGQGASGNTIYF.

The V gene is TRBV29-1, the J gene TRBJ1-2; 8 bases are shared with TRBD1. The V gene end was trimmed by 6 bases and the J gene end by 5 bases; junction bases not matched to a gene: 8. CDR3 length equals 13 residues. Germline-derived CDR1 and CDR2 are SQVTM and ANQGSEA. CDR3: CSVTGTGLYGYTF. CDR3 sequence (DNA): TGCAGCGTAACCGGGACAGGTCTTTATGGCTACACCTTC.

This chain links TRBV6-5 with TRBJ1-1; D unclear. The CDR3 runs 15 residues. V gave up 7 bases and J gave up 0 bases, with 15 bases separating them. Per germline, CDR1 MNHEY and CDR2 SVGAGI. The CDR3 here is CASMHNALLNTEAFF. The CDR3 coding sequence is TGTGCCAGCATGCACAACGCCCTTTTGAACACTGAAGCTTTCTTT.

The V and J genes are TRBV27 and TRBJ1-5; no reliable D call. The V end was cut by 5 bases, the J end by 2 bases, with 10 bases between. CDR3 size: 14 residues. CDR1 and CDR2 from the germline V gene are MNHEY and SMNVEV (reference sequence). The CDR3 loop is CASSRYRGNQPQHF. CDR3 DNA: TGTGCCAGCAGTCGGTATCGGGGCAATCAGCCCCAGCATTTT.

This chain connects TRBV7-9 to TRBJ1-2, with a weak D call TRBD1 (5 bases). Between the trimmed V and J ends, which lost 0 bases and 8 bases, there was a span of 13 bases. CDR1 and CDR2 (germline): SEHNR, FQNEAQ (reference sequence). The CDR3 has 14 amino acids. The CDR3 loop is CASSLAWSGDGYTF. The DNA of the CDR3 is TGTGCCAGCAGCTTAGCGTGGAGCGGGGACGGCTACACCTTC. Full variable domain (remainder filled in from reference TRBV7-9 and TRBJ1-2): DTGVSQNPRHKITKRGQNVTFRCDPISEHNRLYWYRQTLGQGPEFLTYFQNEAQLEKSRLLSDRFSAERPKGSFSTLEIQRTEQGDSAMYLCASSLAWSGDGYTFGSGTRLTVV.

This clone was observed a single time. This chain joins TRBV12-3 or TRBV12-4 and TRBJ1-2; D remains ambiguous. The CDR3 loop spans 12 amino acids. Trimming removed 7 bases at V and 3 bases at J, with 9 bases between. CDR3 region: CASTFGDYGYTF. DNA for the CDR3: TGTGCCAGCACCTTCGGTGACTATGGCTACACCTTC.

The chain has TRBV7-9 and TRBJ1-5; tentatively, D is TRBD1 (5 bases). Trimming took 0 bases from V and 4 from J, leaving 10 bases between them. The CDR3 has 15 amino acids. Germline V lookup: CDR1 SEHNR, CDR2 FQNEAQ (reference sequence). The CDR3 coding sequence is TGTGCCAGCAGCTTAGCGGGGACTGATAATCAGCCCCAGCATTTT. Its translation: CASSLAGTDNQPQHF.

This clone was counted only a few times. Additional DNA sequences in this sample encode the identical CDR3. The chain carries TRBV7-2 and TRBJ2-2, with D perhaps matching TRBD2 (6 bases). Trimming shortened V by 0 bases and J by 5 bases, and 10 bases separated the two germline ends. The germline gives CDR1 SGHTA, CDR2 FQGNSA. The CDR3 spans 15 residues. For the CDR3, the DNA is TGTGCCAGCAGCTTAGCGGGGGGTGGGACCGGGGAGCTGTTTTTT. Its translation: CASSLAGGGTGELFF.

The chain employs TRBV5-1 and TRBJ2-7, with 10 bases matching TRBD1. Germline V gene sequence: CDR1 SGHRS, CDR2 YFSETQ. This CDR3 contains 16 residues. V dropped 3 bases and J dropped 3; count of bases not matched to a gene: 9. CDR3 protein: CASSSGGTGAIYEQYF. CDR3 coding DNA: TGCGCCAGCAGCTCCGGGGGGACAGGGGCCATCTACGAGCAGTACTTC.

This chain joins TRBV4-1 and TRBJ2-2; 14 bases fit TRBD2. The CDR3 is 18 amino acids. Germline values: CDR1 MGHRA, CDR2 YSYEKL. With V trimmed by 4 bases and J by 1 base, 5 bases remained unmatched. The CDR3 coding sequence is TGCGCCAGCAGCCGCGGACTAGCGGGGGGTCGGAACACCGGGGAGCTGTTTTTT. Protein product: CASSRGLAGGRNTGELFF.

This chain uses TRBV12-3 or TRBV12-4 with TRBJ1-2, with 9 bases matching TRBD1. Trimming removed 5 bases from V and 9 bases from J; junction bases left unmatched: 7. The CDR3 consists of 13 residues. CDR3 residues: CASSPGQGISYTF. CDR3 DNA sequence: TGTGCCAGCAGTCCAGGACAGGGGATAAGCTACACCTTC.

This chain connects TRBV9 to TRBJ1-1; D is ambiguous. Germline V gene lookup returns CDR1 SGDLS and CDR2 YYNGEE. The V end lost 3 bases, the J end lost 4 bases, and 13 bases lay between the germline ends. This CDR3 is 14 amino acids long. The CDR3 DNA follows: TGTGCCAGCAGCGCCTCTCACATTTCCACTGAAGCTTTCTTT. Encoded protein: CASSASHISTEAFF.

This clone has just one count. The chain couples TRBV19 to TRBJ1-2, with a weak D call TRBD1 (5 bases). The CDR3 runs 15 residues. CDR1 and CDR2 from the germline V gene are LNHDA and SQIVND (reference sequence). Deletions cut 5 bases from V and 2 bases from J, with 15 bases between. The DNA of the CDR3 is TGTGCCAGTAGTTCAGGGAGGTTATTGAACTATGGCTACACCTTC. Its protein product is CASSSGRLLNYGYTF.

This clone was seen once. The chain couples TRBV7-9 to TRBJ1-1, with D unresolved. Germline V gene data show CDR1 as SEHNR and CDR2 as FQNEAQ (reference sequence). V was clipped by 5 bases and J by 6 bases, with 19 bases between them. The CDR3 is made up of 15 amino acids. CDR3 residues: CASSPLATVSPEAFF. Here the CDR3 DNA reads TGTGCCAGCAGCCCCTTAGCGACGGTTTCCCCTGAAGCTTTCTTT.

CDR3 nucleotide sequence: TGTGCCACCAGCGAAGCGGTCTCCTACAATGAGCAGTTCTTC. It specifies CATSEAVSYNEQFF. This chain links TRBV24-1 with TRBJ2-1; D is perhaps TRBD2 (5 bases). The CDR3 loop spans 14 amino acids. The germline gives CDR1 KGHDR, CDR2 SFDVKD. Trimming took off 7 bases at V and 0 bases at J, with 9 bases between the two ends.

As concerns this clone: A read error may account for a junction end that differs from germline. This chain connects TRBV19 to TRBJ1-5; D is perhaps TRBD1 (5 bases). The CDR3 is 13 residues long. In germline, CDR1 is LNHDA, CDR2 SQIVND (reference sequence). CDR3: CASSIVGEGKRYF. The CDR3 DNA reads as TGTGCCAGTAGTATAGTAGGGGAGGGGAAAAGGTATTTT.